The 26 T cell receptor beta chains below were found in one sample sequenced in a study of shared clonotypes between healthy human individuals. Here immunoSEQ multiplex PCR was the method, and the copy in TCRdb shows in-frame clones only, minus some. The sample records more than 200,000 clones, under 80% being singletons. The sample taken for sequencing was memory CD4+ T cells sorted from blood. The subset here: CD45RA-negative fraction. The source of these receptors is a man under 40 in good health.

The CDR3 nucleotides read TGTGCCAGCAGCCTGGGATATTCAGCAGGGGCCAACGTCCTGACTTTC. Protein product: CASSLGYSAGANVLTF. This rearrangement joins TRBV5-4 to TRBJ2-6; no clear D. Looked up from germline, CDR1 is SGHNT and CDR2 is YYREEE (reference sequence). V dropped 4 bases and J dropped 4 bases, with 15 bases sitting between them. This CDR3 spans 16 amino acids.

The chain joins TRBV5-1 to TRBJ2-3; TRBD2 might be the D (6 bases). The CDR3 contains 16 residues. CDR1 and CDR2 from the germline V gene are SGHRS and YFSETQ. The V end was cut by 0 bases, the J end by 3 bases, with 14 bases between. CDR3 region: CASSLGLDIWTDTQYF. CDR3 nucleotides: TGCGCCAGCAGCTTGGGACTAGATATTTGGACAGATACGCAGTATTTT.

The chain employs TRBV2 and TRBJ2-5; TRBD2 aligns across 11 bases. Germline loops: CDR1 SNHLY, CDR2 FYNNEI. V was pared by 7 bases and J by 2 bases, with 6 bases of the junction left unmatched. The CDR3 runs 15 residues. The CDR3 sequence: CASTVLAGDQETQYF. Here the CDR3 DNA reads TGTGCCAGCACTGTACTAGCGGGAGATCAAGAGACCCAGTACTTC.

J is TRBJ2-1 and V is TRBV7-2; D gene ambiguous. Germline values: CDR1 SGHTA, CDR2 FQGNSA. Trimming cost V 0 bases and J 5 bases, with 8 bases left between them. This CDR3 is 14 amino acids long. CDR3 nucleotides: TGTGCCAGCAGCTTAGCCCCCCTCAACAATGAGCAGTTCTTC. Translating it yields CASSLAPLNNEQFF.

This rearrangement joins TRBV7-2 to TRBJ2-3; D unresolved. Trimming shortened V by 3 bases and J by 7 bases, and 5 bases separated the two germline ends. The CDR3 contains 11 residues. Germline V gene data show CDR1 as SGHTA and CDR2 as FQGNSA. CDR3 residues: CASSFRNTQYF. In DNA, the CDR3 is TGTGCCAGCAGCTTCCGTAATACGCAGTATTTT.

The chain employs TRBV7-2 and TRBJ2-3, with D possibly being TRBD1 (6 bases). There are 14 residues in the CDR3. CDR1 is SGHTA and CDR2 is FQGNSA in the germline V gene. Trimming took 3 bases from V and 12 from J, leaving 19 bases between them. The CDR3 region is CASSFNSGTSVQYF. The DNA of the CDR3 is TGTGCCAGCAGCTTCAACTCCGGGACATCGGTTCAGTATTTT. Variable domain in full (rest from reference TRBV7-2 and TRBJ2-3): GAGVSQSPSNKVTEKGKDVELRCDPISGHTALYWYRQSLGQGLEFLIYFQGNSAPDKSGLPSDRFSAERTGGSVSTLTIQRTQQEDSAVYLCASSFNSGTSVQYFGPGTRLTVL.

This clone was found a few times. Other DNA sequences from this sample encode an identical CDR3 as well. As DNA, the CDR3 is TGTGCCAGCTCCCCTGGAGGGAAAGGAGCTTTCTTT. Translation: CASSPGGKGAFF. The chain recombines TRBV18 with TRBJ1-1; D remains ambiguous. CDR3 length: 12 amino acids. Germline values: CDR1 KGHSH, CDR2 LQKENI. Trimming stripped 6 bases from V and 10 bases from J, with 15 bases between.

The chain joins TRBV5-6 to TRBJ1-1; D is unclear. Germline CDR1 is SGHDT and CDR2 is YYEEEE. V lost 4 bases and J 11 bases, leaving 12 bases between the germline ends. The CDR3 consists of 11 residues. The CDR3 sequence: CASSHQDGAFF. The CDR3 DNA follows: TGTGCCAGCAGCCATCAAGATGGGGCTTTCTTT.

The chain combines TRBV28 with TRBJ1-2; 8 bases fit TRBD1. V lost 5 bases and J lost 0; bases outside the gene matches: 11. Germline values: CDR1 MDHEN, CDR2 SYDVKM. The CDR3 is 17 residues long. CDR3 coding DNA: TGTGCCAGCAGTATCCCTCAACCGGGACAGGCTAACTATGGCTACACCTTC. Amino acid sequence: CASSIPQPGQANYGYTF.

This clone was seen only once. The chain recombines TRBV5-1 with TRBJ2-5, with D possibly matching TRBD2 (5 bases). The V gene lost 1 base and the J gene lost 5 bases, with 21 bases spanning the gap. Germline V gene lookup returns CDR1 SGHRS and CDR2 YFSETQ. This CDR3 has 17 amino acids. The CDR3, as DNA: TGCGCCAGCAGCTTGACAATTTTTAATACGGGGTCGGAGACCCAGTACTTC. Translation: CASSLTIFNTGSETQYF.

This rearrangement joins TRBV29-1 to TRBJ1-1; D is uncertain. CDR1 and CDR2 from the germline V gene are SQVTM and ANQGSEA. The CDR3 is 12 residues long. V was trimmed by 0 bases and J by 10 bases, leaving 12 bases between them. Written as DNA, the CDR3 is TGCAGCGTTGAAGAAGTCAAGGGCTTAGCTTTCTTT. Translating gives CSVEEVKGLAFF.

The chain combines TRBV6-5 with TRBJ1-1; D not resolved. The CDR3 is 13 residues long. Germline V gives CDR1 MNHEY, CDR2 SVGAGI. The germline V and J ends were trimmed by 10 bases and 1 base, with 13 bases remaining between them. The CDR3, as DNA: TGTGCCACCTACAGACGGCAGAACACTGAAGCTTTCTTT. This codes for CATYRRQNTEAFF.

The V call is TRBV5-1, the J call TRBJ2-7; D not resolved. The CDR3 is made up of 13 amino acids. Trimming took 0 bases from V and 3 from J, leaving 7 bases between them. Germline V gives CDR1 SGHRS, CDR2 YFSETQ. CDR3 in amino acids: CASSLGPGYEQYF. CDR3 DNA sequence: TGCGCCAGCAGCTTGGGCCCTGGCTACGAGCAGTACTTC.

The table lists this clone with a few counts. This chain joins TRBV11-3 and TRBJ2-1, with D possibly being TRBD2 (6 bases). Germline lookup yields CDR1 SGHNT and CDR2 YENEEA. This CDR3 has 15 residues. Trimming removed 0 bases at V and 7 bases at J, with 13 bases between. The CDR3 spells CASSLDLRRENEQFF. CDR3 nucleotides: TGTGCCAGCAGCTTAGATCTGAGACGGGAGAATGAGCAGTTCTTC.

CDR3 bases: TGTGCCACCAGCAGAGATATGACCGCGAACACTGAAGCTTTCTTT. It translates to CATSRDMTANTEAFF. This chain connects TRBV15 to TRBJ1-1; the D is unclear. Trimming shortened V by 0 bases and J by 1 base, and 9 bases separated the two germline ends. The CDR3 loop spans 15 amino acids. In germline, CDR1 is LNHNV, CDR2 YYDKDF (reference sequence).

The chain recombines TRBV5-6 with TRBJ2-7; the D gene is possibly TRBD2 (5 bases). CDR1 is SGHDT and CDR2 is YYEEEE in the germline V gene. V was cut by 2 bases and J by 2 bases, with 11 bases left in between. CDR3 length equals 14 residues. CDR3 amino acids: CASSFFRGAYEQYF. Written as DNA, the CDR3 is TGTGCCAGCAGCTTCTTCCGGGGAGCCTACGAGCAGTACTTC.

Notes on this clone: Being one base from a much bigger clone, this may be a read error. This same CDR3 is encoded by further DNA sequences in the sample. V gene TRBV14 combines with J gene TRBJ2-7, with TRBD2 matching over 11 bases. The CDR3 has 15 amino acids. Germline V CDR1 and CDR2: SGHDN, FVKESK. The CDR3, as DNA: TGTGCTAGCAGCCAAGCCCAGACTAGCGGGACCGAGCAGTACTTC. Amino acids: CASSQAQTSGTEQYF.

The CDR3 sequence is CASSRRSAYEQYF. Here the CDR3 DNA reads TGTGCCAGCAGTCGACGGAGCGCCTACGAGCAGTACTTC. This chain uses TRBV28 with TRBJ2-7; D is ambiguous. Trimming cost V 5 bases and J 2 bases, with 10 bases left between them. The germline V gene encodes CDR1 MDHEN and CDR2 SYDVKM. The CDR3 is made up of 13 amino acids.

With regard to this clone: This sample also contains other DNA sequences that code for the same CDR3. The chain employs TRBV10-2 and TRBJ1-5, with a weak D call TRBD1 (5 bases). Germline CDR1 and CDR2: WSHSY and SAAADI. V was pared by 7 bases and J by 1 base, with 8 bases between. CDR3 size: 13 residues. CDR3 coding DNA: TGCGCCAGCACCCAGGGAAGCAATCAGCCCCAGCATTTT. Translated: CASTQGSNQPQHF.

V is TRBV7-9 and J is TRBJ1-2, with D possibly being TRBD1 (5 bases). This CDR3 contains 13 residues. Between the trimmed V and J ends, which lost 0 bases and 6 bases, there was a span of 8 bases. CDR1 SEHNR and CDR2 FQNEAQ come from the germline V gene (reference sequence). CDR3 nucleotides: TGTGCCAGCAGCTTAGCGTTGGGGGATGGCTACACCTTC. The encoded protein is CASSLALGDGYTF.

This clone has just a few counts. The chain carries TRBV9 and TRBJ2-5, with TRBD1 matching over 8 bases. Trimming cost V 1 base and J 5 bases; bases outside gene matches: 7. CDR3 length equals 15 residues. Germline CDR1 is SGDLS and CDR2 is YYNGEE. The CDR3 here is CASSVTGTGGETQYF. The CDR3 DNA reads TGTGCCAGCAGCGTAACCGGGACAGGAGGGGAGACCCAGTACTTC.

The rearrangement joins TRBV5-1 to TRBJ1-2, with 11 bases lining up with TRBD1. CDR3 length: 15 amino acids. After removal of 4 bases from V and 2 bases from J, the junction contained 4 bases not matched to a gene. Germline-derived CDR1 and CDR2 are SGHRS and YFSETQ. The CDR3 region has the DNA TGCGCCAGCAGCCCCGGACAGGGGGCAAACTATGGCTACACCTTC. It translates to CASSPGQGANYGYTF.

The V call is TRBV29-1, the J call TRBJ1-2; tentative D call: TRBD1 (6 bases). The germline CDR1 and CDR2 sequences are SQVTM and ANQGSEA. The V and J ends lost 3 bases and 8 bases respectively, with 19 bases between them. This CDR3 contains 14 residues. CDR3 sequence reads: CSVDTARGARGYTF. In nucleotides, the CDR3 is TGCAGCGTTGATACTGCCCGGGGGGCCCGGGGCTACACCTTC. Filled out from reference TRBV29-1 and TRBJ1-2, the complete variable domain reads SAVISQKPSRDICQRGTSLTIQCQVDSQVTMMFWYRQQPGQSLTLIATANQGSEATYESGFVIDKFPISRPNLTFSTLTVSNMSPEDSSIYLCSVDTARGARGYTFGSGTRLTVV.

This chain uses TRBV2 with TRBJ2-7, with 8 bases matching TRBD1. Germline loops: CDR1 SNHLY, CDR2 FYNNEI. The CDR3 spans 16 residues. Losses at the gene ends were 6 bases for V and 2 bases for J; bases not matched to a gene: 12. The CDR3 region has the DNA TGTGCCAGCAGCGACCCGACAGGGGAATTTGCCTACGAGCAGTACTTC. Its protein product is CASSDPTGEFAYEQYF.

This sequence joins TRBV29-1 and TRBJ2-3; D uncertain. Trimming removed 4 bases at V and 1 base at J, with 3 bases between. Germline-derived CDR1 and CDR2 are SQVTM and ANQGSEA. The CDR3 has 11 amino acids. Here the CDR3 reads CSVVGTDTQYF. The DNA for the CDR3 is TGCAGCGTTGTGGGCACAGATACGCAGTATTTT.

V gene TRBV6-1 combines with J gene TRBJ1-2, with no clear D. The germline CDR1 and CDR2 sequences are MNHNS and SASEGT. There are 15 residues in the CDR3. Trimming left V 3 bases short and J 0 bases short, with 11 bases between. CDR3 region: CASSDEGGPNYGYTF. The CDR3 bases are TGTGCCAGCAGTGATGAGGGCGGACCTAACTATGGCTACACCTTC.